Below, one TCR beta chain is given with its context. The antigen remains undetermined. The data were obtained in a study of T cells in Graves' hyperthyroidism and ophthalmopathy. About the research overall: Before any treatment, at initial diagnosis, peripheral blood was collected. Study outcomes and limitations: A 13 V-J model separated ophthalmopathy from stable hyperthyroidism.

RNA transcripts were the template for amplifying TCR beta CDR3 regions. The TCR CDR3 first-round RT-PCR relied on the HTBI primer set. TCRdb used MiXCR to reprocess the multiplex PCR reads, holding one entry per CDR3 protein. The table includes hundreds of thousands of distinct CDR3 sequences, approximately 16% detected once. The junction had 6 bases not matched to a gene; V was cut back by 7 bases and J by 3 bases. This CDR3 comprises 15 residues. Sample: blood. The rearrangement joins TRBV12-3 or TRBV12-4 to TRBJ2-2; 9 nucleotides line up with TRBD1. The clonotype was recovered from a woman aged 40 to 49 with Graves' ophthalmopathy. As DNA, the CDR3 is TGTGCCAGCACCAAAGGGGACAGGGACACCGGGGAGCTGTTTTTT. Its protein product is CASTKGDRDTGELFF.